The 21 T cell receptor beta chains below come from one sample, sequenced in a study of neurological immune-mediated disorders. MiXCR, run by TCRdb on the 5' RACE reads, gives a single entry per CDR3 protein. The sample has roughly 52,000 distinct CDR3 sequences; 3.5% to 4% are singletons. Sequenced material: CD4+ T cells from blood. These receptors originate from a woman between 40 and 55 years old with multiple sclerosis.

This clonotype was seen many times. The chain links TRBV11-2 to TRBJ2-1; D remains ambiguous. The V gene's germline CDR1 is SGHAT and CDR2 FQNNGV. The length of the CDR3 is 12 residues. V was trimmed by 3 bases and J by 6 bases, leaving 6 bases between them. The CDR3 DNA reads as TGTGCCAGCAGCTTCAGTAGCAATGAGCAGTTCTTC. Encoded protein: CASSFSSNEQFF.

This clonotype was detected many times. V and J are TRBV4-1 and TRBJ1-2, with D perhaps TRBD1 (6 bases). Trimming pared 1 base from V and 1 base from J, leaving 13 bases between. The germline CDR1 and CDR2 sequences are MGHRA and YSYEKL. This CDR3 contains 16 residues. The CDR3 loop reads CASSQARGGRNYGYTF. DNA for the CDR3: TGCGCCAGCAGCCAAGCCAGGGGAGGCCGTAACTATGGCTACACCTTC.

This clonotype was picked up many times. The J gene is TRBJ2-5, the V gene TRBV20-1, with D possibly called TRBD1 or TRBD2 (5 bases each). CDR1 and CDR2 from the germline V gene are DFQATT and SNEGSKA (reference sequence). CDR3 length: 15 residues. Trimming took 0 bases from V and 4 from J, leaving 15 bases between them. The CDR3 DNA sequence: TGCAGTGCTAGAGATCGGGGCAGATCCCGAGAGACCCAGTACTTC. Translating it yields CSARDRGRSRETQYF.

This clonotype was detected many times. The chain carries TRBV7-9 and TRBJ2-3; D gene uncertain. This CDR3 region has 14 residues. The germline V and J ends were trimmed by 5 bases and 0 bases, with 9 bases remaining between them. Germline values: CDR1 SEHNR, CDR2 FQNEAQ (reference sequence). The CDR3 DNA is TGTGCCAGCAGCCCGGACCGAAGCACAGATACGCAGTATTTT. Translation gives CASSPDRSTDTQYF.

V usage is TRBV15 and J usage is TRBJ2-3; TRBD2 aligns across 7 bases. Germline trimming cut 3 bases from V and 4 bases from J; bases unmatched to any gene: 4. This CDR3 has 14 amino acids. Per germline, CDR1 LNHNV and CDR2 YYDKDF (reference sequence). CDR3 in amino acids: CATSRARGADTQYF. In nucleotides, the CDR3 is TGTGCCACCAGCAGGGCCCGGGGGGCAGATACGCAGTATTTT.

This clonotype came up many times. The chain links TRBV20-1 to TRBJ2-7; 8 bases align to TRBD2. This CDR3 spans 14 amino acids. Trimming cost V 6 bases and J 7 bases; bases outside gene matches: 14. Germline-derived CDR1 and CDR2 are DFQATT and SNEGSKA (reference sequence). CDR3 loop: CSARASGPVGEQYF. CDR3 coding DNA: TGCAGTGCCCGCGCTAGCGGGCCGGTGGGGGAGCAGTACTTC.

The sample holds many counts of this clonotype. The CDR3, as DNA: TGTGCCAGCATCAATAGGAGGGCAGGGCGTACGAGTCTACACAATGAGCAGTTCTTC. It codes for CASINRRAGRTSLHNEQFF. The chain carries TRBV11-2 and TRBJ2-1; weak D call: TRBD2 (6 bases). Germline CDR1 reads SGHAT; CDR2 reads FQNNGV. The V gene lost 7 bases and the J gene lost 5 bases, with 30 bases spanning the gap. The CDR3 sequence is 19 residues long.

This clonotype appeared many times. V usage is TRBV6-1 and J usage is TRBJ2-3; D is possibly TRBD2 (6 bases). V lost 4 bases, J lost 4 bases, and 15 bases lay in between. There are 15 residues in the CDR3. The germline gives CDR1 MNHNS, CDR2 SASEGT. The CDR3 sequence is CASSVPAGQSDTQYF. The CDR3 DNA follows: TGTGCCAGCAGTGTCCCTGCGGGGCAATCAGATACGCAGTATTTT.

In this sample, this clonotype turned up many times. The CDR3 is CACSPEATFNEQFF. CDR3 coding DNA: TGTGCCTGTTCGCCCGAGGCAACCTTCAATGAGCAGTTCTTC. This sequence joins TRBV6-4 and TRBJ2-1; D gene uncertain. Germline assignment: CDR1 MRHNA and CDR2 SNTAGT. The CDR3 runs 14 residues. V lost 11 bases and J 6 bases, leaving 20 bases between the germline ends.

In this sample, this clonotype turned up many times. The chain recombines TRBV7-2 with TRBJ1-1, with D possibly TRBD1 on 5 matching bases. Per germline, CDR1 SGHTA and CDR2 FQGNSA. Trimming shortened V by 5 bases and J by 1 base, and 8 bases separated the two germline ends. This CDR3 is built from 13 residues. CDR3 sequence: CASSRGRNTEAFF. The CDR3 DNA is TGTGCCAGCAGCCGGGGCCGGAACACTGAAGCTTTCTTT.

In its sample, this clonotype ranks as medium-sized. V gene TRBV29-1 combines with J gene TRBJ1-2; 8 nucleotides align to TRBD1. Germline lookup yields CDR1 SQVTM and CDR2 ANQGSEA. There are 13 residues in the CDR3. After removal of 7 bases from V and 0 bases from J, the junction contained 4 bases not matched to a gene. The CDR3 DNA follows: TGCAGCGCGGACAGGGCTACTAACTATGGCTACACCTTC. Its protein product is CSADRATNYGYTF.

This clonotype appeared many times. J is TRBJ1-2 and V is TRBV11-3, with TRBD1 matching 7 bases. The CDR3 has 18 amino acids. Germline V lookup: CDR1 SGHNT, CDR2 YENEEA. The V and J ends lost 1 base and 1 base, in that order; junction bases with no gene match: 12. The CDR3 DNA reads TGTGCCAGCAGCTTAGGCCTAACTAGGGACAGCCGTAACTATGGCTACACCTTC. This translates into CASSLGLTRDSRNYGYTF.

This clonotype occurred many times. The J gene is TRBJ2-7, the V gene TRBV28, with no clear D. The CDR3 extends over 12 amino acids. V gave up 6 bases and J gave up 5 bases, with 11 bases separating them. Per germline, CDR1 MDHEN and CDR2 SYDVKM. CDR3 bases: TGTGCCAGCAGGGACGGTATGAACGAGCAGTACTTC. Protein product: CASRDGMNEQYF.

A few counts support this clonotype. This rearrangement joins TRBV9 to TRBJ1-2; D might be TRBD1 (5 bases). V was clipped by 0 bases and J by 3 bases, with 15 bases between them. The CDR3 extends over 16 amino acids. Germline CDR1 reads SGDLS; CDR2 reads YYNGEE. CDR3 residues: CASSVGSGTYDYGYTF. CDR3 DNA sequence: TGTGCCAGCAGCGTAGGCTCCGGGACCTACGACTATGGCTACACCTTC.

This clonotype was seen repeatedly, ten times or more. CDR3 nucleotide sequence: TGTGCCAGCAGCCCCCCTACTCTAGCGGCTACATTCTACGAGCAGTACTTC. It encodes CASSPPTLAATFYEQYF. This chain uses TRBV3-1 with TRBJ2-7, with 7 bases fitting TRBD2. Germline-derived CDR1 and CDR2 are LGHDT and YNNKEL (reference sequence). Trimming removed 4 bases from V and 3 bases from J; junction bases left unmatched: 15. There are 17 residues in the CDR3.

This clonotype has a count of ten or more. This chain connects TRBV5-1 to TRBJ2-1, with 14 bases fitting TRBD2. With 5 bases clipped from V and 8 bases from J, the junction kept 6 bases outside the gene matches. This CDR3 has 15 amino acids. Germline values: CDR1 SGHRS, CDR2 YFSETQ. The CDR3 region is CASRRWGLAGDEQFF. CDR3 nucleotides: TGCGCCAGCAGACGATGGGGACTAGCGGGGGATGAGCAGTTCTTC.

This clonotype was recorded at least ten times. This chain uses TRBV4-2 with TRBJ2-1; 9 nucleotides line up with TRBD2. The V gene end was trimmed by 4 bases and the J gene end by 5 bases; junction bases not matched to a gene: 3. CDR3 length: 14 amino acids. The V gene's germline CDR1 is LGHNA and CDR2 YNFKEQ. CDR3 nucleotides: TGTGCCAGCAGCCCGGCGGGGGGGGACAATGAGCAGTTCTTC. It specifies CASSPAGGDNEQFF.

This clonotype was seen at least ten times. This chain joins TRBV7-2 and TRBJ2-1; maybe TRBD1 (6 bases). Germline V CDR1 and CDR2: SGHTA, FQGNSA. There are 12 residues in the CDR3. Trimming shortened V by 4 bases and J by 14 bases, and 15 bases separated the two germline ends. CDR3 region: CASSSLGAGKFF. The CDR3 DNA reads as TGTGCCAGCAGCTCCCTGGGGGCTGGGAAGTTCTTC.

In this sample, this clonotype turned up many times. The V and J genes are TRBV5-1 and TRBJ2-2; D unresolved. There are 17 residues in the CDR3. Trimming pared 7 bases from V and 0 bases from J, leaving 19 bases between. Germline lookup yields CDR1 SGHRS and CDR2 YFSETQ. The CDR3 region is CASRPPGLFANTGELFF. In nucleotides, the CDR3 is TGCGCCAGCCGACCCCCGGGTCTGTTCGCGAACACCGGGGAGCTGTTTTTT.

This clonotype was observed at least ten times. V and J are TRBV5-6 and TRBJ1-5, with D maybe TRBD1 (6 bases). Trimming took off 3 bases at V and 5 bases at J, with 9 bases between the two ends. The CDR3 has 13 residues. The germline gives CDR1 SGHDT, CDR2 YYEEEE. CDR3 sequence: CASSWDIYQPQHF. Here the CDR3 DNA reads TGTGCCAGCAGCTGGGACATCTATCAGCCCCAGCATTTT.

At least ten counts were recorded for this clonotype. The CDR3 DNA is TGCAGTGCTAATAGCGGTCCTACGGAGACCCAGTACTTC. It is translated as CSANSGPTETQYF. This sequence joins TRBV20-1 and TRBJ2-5; D might be TRBD2 (6 bases). Trimming cost V 4 bases and J 5 bases, with 14 bases left between them. Germline lookup yields CDR1 DFQATT and CDR2 SNEGSKA (reference sequence). The CDR3 extends over 13 amino acids.